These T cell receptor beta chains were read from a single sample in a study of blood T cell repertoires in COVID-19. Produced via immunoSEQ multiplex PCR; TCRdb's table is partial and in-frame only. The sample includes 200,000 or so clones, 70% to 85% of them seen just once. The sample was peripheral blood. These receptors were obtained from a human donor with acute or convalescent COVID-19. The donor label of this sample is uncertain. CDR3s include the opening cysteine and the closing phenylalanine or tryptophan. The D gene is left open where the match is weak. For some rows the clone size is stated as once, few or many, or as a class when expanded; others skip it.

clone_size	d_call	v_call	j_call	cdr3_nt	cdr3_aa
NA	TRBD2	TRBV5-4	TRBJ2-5	TGTGCCAGCAGTCTAAGCGGGAGGGCTGGGGAGACCCAGTACTTC	CASSLSGRAGETQYF
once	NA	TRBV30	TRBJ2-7	TGTGCCTGGAGGGAGGGGCTGAGCTCCTACGAGCAGTACTTC	CAWREGLSSYEQYF
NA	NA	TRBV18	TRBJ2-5	TGTGCCAGCTCACTAGTTGCAGAGACCCAGTACTTC	CASSLVAETQYF
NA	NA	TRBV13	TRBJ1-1	TGTGCCAGCAGCTTTCCAGGGGTGAACACTGAAGCTTTCTTT	CASSFPGVNTEAFF
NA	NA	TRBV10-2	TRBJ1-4	TGCGCCAGCAGTGAGGTCAGGGATGGAAAACTGTTTTTT	CASSEVRDGKLFF
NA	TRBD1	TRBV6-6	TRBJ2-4	TGTGCCAGCAATGCGATTACAGGGGGTAGAGGCATTCAGTACTTC	CASNAITGGRGIQYF
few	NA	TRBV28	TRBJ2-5	TGTGCCAGTGCGGGATGGGAGACCCAGTACTTC	CASAGWETQYF
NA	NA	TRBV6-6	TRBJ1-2	TGTGCCAGCAGTTACGGGGGGACCCGGACGGATGGCTACACCTTC	CASSYGGTRTDGYTF
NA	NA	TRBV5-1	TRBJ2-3	TGCGCCAGCAGCTTGACGCCCCAGGGTAGCACAGATACGCAGTATTTT	CASSLTPQGSTDTQYF
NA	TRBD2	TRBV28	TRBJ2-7	TGTGCCAGCACTGTTAGCGGGGCCTACGAGCAGTACTTC	CASTVSGAYEQYF
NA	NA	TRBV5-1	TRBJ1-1	TGCGCCAGCAGCTTGGTGGGCCTACGACAAGCTTTCTTT	CASSLVGLRQAFF
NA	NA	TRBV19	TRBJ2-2	TGTGCCAGTAGTATAGTAGCCCAGGGGAGCACCGGGGAGCTGTTTTTT	CASSIVAQGSTGELFF
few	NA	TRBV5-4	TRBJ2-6	TGTGCCAGCAGCTTGGAGCTCCCTGGGGCCAACGTCCTGACTTTC	CASSLELPGANVLTF
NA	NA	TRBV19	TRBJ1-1	TGTGCCAGTAGCCAATTCCCGGGGGCTGAAGCTTTCTTT	CASSQFPGAEAFF
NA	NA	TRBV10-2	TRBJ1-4	TGCGCCAGCAGCAGCCCCGAAGCGGGAGTAAGGGAAAAACTGTTTTTT	CASSSPEAGVREKLFF
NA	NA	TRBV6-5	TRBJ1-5	TGTGCCAGCAGCACAGATTATAGCAATCAGCCCCAGCATTTT	CASSTDYSNQPQHF
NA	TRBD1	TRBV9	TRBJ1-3	TGTGCCAGCAGCGCCTGGGACAGGTCTGGAAACACCATATATTTT	CASSAWDRSGNTIYF
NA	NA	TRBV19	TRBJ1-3	TGTGCCAGTAGTATAGATGGGCGGGTTGGAAACACCATATATTTT	CASSIDGRVGNTIYF
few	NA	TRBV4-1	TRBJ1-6	TGCGCCAGCAGCCAAGACCCTGACAGGAAGCATTCACCCCTCCACTTT	CASSQDPDRKHSPLHF
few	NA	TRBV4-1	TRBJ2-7	TGCGCCAGCCCACAGGTCTCCTACGAGCAGTACTTC	CASPQVSYEQYF
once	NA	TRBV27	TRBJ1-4	TGTGCCAGCAGCCGCGGAATGGCTACTAATGAAAAACTGTTTTTT	CASSRGMATNEKLFF
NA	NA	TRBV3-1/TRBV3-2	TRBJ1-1	TGTGCCAGCAGTCTAGCAGGGGCCAAAGCTTTCTTT	CASSLAGAKAFF
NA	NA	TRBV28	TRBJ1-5	TGTGCCAGCAGGCGCGCCCAGGGGAGGGGCGGCAATCAGCCCCAGCATTTT	CASRRAQGRGGNQPQHF
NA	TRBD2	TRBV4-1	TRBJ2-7	TGCGCCAGCAGCCAAGATCCTACGACTAGCGGGAGCGAGCAGTACTTC	CASSQDPTTSGSEQYF
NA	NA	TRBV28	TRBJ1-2	TGTGCCAGCAGTCCCTACCTCCAGGGAACACAGTATGGCTACACCTTC	CASSPYLQGTQYGYTF
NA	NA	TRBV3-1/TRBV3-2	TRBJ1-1	TGTGCCAGCAGCCACACCACACGACAGCCTGAAGCTTTCTTT	CASSHTTRQPEAFF
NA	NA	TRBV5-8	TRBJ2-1	TGTGCCAGCAGCTTTGCGGGTAGCCACAATGAGCAGTTCTTC	CASSFAGSHNEQFF
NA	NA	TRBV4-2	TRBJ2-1	TGTGCCAGCAGCCAAGGGGGGGTCGATGAGCAGTTCTTC	CASSQGGVDEQFF
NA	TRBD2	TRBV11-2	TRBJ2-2	TGTGCCAGCTCCCCGACTAGCGGTTTCACCGGGGAGCTGTTTTTT	CASSPTSGFTGELFF
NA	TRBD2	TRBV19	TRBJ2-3	TGTGCCAGTAGGCAGCGGGGTTCCGCAGATACGCAGTATTTT	CASRQRGSADTQYF
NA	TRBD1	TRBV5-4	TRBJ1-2	TGTGCCAGCAGAAGGACAGGCGCCCTCGGGCATGGCTACACCTTC	CASRRTGALGHGYTF
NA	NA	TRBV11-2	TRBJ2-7	TGTGCCAGCAGGACAGGAGTCTCCTACGAGCAGTACTTC	CASRTGVSYEQYF
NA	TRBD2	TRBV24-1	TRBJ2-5	TGTGCCACCAGTCTAGCGGGAAGGGAAGAGACCCAGTACTTC	CATSLAGREETQYF
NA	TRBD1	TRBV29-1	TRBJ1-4	TGCAGCGTTAAGGAACAGGGGACTAATGAAAAACTGTTTTTT	CSVKEQGTNEKLFF